The clone carrying this TCR beta chain showed up just a few times. Its antigen is as yet unknown. The entry originates in a study of human T cells and chemical hapten exposure. Study-level information: TCR yields differed between samples (mainly from small differences in pooled library volume).

The CDR3 contains 13 residues. Germline V gene sequence: CDR1 MDHEN, CDR2 SYDVKM. The V and J ends lost 5 bases and 7 bases, in that order; junction bases with no gene match: 5. Library preparation tagged each individual cDNA molecule with a unique molecular identifier. Per the original data handling: Per-sample TCR counts ranged from roughly 20,000 to 750,000, median around 96,000. A single record per CDR3 protein comes from TCRdb applying MiXCR to the RACE reads. The V and J calls, along with clone size, are taken from TCRdb and not from the paper's own processing. The table lists just over 90,000 distinct CDR3 sequences, about 8.6% of them singletons. Sample time point: healthy volunteer bleed at 2 weeks. It was unfractionated whole blood from which total RNA was extracted. General study findings and limits: TCRs exceeding 1 in 1000 frequency stayed unchanged with DPC sensitization.

The TCR sequence derives from a female donor in good health. Some clones in this sample may be carry-over from other donors' samples. The rearrangement links TRBV28 to TRBJ2-7, with 10 positions matching TRBD1. Sequencing was done on a sample of whole blood. The DNA of the CDR3 is TGTGCCAGCAGTCGGGACAGGGGAAGGGAGCAGTACTTC. It specifies CASSRDRGREQYF.